A single sample gave rise to the 29 T cell receptor beta chains below, sequenced in a study of T cell responses to AZD1222 COVID-19 vaccine. Only in-frame clones appear in the TCRdb table, and some are missing; sequencing was by immunoSEQ multiplex PCR. The data contain fewer than 200,000 clones, more than 90% of them singletons. The material was peripheral blood, obtained on day 0 of AZD1222 vaccination. These receptors all stem from an adult in good health.

The gene calls are TRBV9 and TRBJ1-3; unclear D gene. The ends were cut back, 4 bases at V and 2 bases at J, with 10 bases in the middle. Germline V CDR1 and CDR2: SGDLS, YYNGEE. The CDR3 sequence is 14 residues long. The CDR3 coding sequence is TGTGCCAGCAGCCCTCGACTGACTGGAAACACCATATATTTT. Translating it yields CASSPRLTGNTIYF.

The chain joins TRBV5-1 to TRBJ1-5, with 8 bases identical to TRBD1. The germline gives CDR1 SGHRS, CDR2 YFSETQ. The V segment lost 5 bases and the J segment 2 bases; nucleotides outside the gene matches: 3. The CDR3 consists of 14 residues. DNA of the CDR3: TGCGCCAGCAGACAGGGGGTAGGCAATCAGCCCCAGCATTTT. Amino acid sequence: CASRQGVGNQPQHF.

This chain connects TRBV9 to TRBJ2-7; D remains unclear. Trimming pared 2 bases from V and 7 bases from J, leaving 16 bases between. Germline V gives CDR1 SGDLS, CDR2 YYNGEE. The CDR3 extends over 14 amino acids. The CDR3 spells CASSVLAFDGEQYF. The CDR3 DNA sequence: TGTGCCAGCAGCGTCTTAGCTTTCGATGGGGAGCAGTACTTC.

This clone showed up just once. The chain combines TRBV19 with TRBJ1-5; D remains unclear. Trimming shortened V by 2 bases and J by 0 bases, and 8 bases separated the two germline ends. This CDR3 has 15 amino acids. Looked up from germline, CDR1 is LNHDA and CDR2 is SQIVND (reference sequence). CDR3 sequence reads: CASSIMGTSNQPQHF. CDR3 bases: TGTGCCAGTAGTATAATGGGCACTAGCAATCAGCCCCAGCATTTT.

CDR3 sequence (DNA): TGTGCCAGCAGTTACTCGGGGGGGGTGAACACTGAAGCTTTCTTT. This encodes CASSYSGGVNTEAFF. This chain links TRBV6-5 with TRBJ1-1; maybe TRBD1 (5 bases). Trimming removed 0 bases from V and 0 bases from J, with 8 bases in between. The germline V gene has CDR1 MNHEY and CDR2 SVGAGI. The CDR3 consists of 15 residues.

The chain links TRBV27 to TRBJ2-1; TRBD2 aligns across 9 bases. There are 15 residues in the CDR3. The germline V gene has CDR1 MNHEY and CDR2 SMNVEV (reference sequence). Unmatched junction bases numbered 6, after V lost 0 bases and J lost 9 bases. The CDR3 DNA follows: TGTGCCAGCAGTTTATCGCGGGGGGGCATCGGTGAGCAGTTCTTC. It specifies CASSLSRGGIGEQFF.

This clone was detected once. The chain couples TRBV18 to TRBJ2-7; no firm D call. The germline V gene encodes CDR1 KGHSH and CDR2 LQKENI. Trimming cost V 3 bases and J 3 bases, with 12 bases left between them. The length of the CDR3 is 14 residues. As DNA, the CDR3 is TGTGCCAGCTCACCTTCCGGGCATGGCTACGAGCAGTACTTC. It translates to CASSPSGHGYEQYF.

The rearrangement links TRBV19 to TRBJ2-1; 12 bases match TRBD2. Trimming at V came to 5 bases and at J to 8 bases, leaving 16 bases not matched to a gene. Germline-derived CDR1 and CDR2 are LNHDA and SQIVND (reference sequence). This CDR3 contains 18 residues. In DNA, the CDR3 is TGTGCCAGTAGTCCCAGCCCCCTTCTAGCGGGAGGGCCCTATGAGCAGTTCTTC. Translated, it gives CASSPSPLLAGGPYEQFF.

The gene calls are TRBV5-1 and TRBJ2-3, with TRBD1 as a possible D gene (6 bases). CDR1 is SGHRS, CDR2 YFSETQ, per germline. The CDR3 consists of 16 residues. V dropped 2 bases and J dropped 3 bases, with 16 bases sitting between them. In DNA form, the CDR3 reads TGCGCCAGCAGCTTATTACAGGGAGAGGGGACAGATACGCAGTATTTT. Translated: CASSLLQGEGTDTQYF.

The gene calls are TRBV6-2 or TRBV6-3 and TRBJ2-7; D is unresolved. This CDR3 has 13 amino acids. Germline V gene data show CDR1 as MNHEY and CDR2 as SVGEGT. Trimming took 0 bases from V and 0 from J, leaving 3 bases between them. The CDR3 is CASSYSPSYEQYF. For the CDR3, the DNA is TGTGCCAGCAGTTACTCTCCCTCCTACGAGCAGTACTTC.

The chain couples TRBV19 to TRBJ2-7; TRBD2 is a possible D gene (6 bases). This CDR3 has 15 residues. Germline CDR1 is LNHDA and CDR2 is SQIVND (reference sequence). Trimming removed 5 bases at V and 1 base at J, with 15 bases between. The CDR3 sequence is CASSASGRQSYEQYF. The CDR3 nucleotides are TGTGCCAGTAGTGCCTCGGGGAGGCAGTCCTACGAGCAGTACTTC.

This clone came up once. The chain is built from TRBV3-1 (or the pseudogene TRBV3-2) and TRBJ1-5, with 9 nucleotides matching TRBD1. Germline values: CDR1 LGHDT, CDR2 YNNKEL (reference sequence). CDR3 length: 15 residues. J lost 5 bases, V lost 3 bases, and 5 bases had no gene match. The CDR3 loop reads CASSHSTGGYQPQHF. CDR3 DNA: TGTGCCAGCAGCCATTCTACAGGGGGCTATCAGCCCCAGCATTTT.

The V and J genes are TRBV30 and TRBJ2-7, with unresolved D. Germline V lookup: CDR1 GTSNPN, CDR2 SVGIG (reference sequence). The CDR3 totals 13 residues. The V end was cut by 3 bases, the J end by 4 bases, with 13 bases between. The CDR3 loop is CAWREINSYEQYF. The CDR3 bases are TGTGCCTGGAGGGAGATTAATTCTTACGAGCAGTACTTC.

The rearrangement uses TRBV7-2 and TRBJ1-1, with 8 bases fitting TRBD1. The CDR3 has 14 residues. V lost 5 bases, J lost 1 base, and 3 bases stayed unmatched. Per germline, CDR1 SGHTA and CDR2 FQGNSA. CDR3 sequence: CASSKDRGNTEAFF. The DNA of the CDR3 is TGTGCCAGCAGCAAAGACAGGGGGAACACTGAAGCTTTCTTT.

The chain joins TRBV20-1 to TRBJ1-5; 10 nucleotides agree with TRBD1. There are 16 residues in the CDR3. The germline gives CDR1 DFQATT, CDR2 SNEGSKA (reference sequence). J gave up 2 bases and V 3 bases, and 7 bases lay outside the gene matches. The CDR3 spells CSASTGTGARNQPQHF. Written as DNA, the CDR3 is TGCAGTGCTAGTACCGGGACAGGGGCCCGCAATCAGCCCCAGCATTTT.

This clone was detected once. The chain joins TRBV18 to TRBJ1-2; perhaps TRBD1 as D (6 bases). The CDR3 has 14 residues. V lost 3 bases, J lost 5 bases, and 13 bases lay in between. The germline CDR1 and CDR2 sequences are KGHSH and LQKENI. Here the CDR3 reads CASSPTGSEYGYTF. Written as DNA, the CDR3 is TGTGCCAGCTCACCCACAGGGTCCGAGTATGGCTACACCTTC.

The genes are TRBV7-6 and TRBJ1-5; D gene unclear. Between the trimmed V and J ends, which lost 1 base and 7 bases, there was a span of 14 bases. This CDR3 has 15 amino acids. Germline CDR1 reads SGHVS; CDR2 reads FNYEAQ. The CDR3 reads CASSLGSGMGQPQHF. Written as DNA, the CDR3 is TGTGCCAGCAGCTTAGGGTCAGGAATGGGGCAGCCCCAGCATTTT. The full variable domain, rest sourced from reference TRBV7-6 and TRBJ1-5, is GAGVSQSPRYKVTKRGQDVALRCDPISGHVSLYWYRQALGQGPEFLTYFNYEAQQDKSGLPNDRFSAERPEGSISTLTIQRTEQRDSAMYRCASSLGSGMGQPQHFGDGTRLSIL.

The gene calls are TRBV30 and TRBJ2-3, with D tentatively TRBD1 (6 bases). Germline CDR1 and CDR2: GTSNPN and SVGIG (reference sequence). Trimming pared 3 bases from V and 0 bases from J, leaving 13 bases between. CDR3 size: 15 residues. CDR3 residues: CAWSETGISTDTQYF. The CDR3 coding sequence is TGTGCCTGGAGCGAAACAGGGATTAGCACAGATACGCAGTATTTT.

The chain has TRBV29-1 and TRBJ2-1, with 11 bases matching TRBD1. Trimming cost V 6 bases and J 9 bases; bases outside gene matches: 7. The germline gives CDR1 SQVTM, CDR2 ANQGSEA. This CDR3 has 13 residues. CDR3 bases: TGCAGCGTGTCCCGGGACAGGGGGGCTGAGCAGTTCTTC. Its translation is CSVSRDRGAEQFF.

CDR3 sequence: CASSLESYYSNQPQHF. CDR3 bases: TGTGCCAGCAGCTTAGAATCGTACTATAGCAATCAGCCCCAGCATTTT. The genes are TRBV7-2 and TRBJ1-5, with no clear D. This CDR3 has 16 residues. The V and J ends lost 1 base and 0 bases respectively, with 10 bases between them. Germline CDR1 and CDR2: SGHTA and FQGNSA.

This chain uses TRBV6-5 with TRBJ1-4, with D unclear. Deletions cut 8 bases from V and 1 base from J, with 8 bases between. This CDR3 region has 13 residues. The germline gives CDR1 MNHEY, CDR2 SVGAGI. CDR3 sequence: CASAEGTNEKLFF. DNA of the CDR3: TGTGCCAGCGCAGAGGGAACTAATGAAAAACTGTTTTTT.

A word on this clone: A junction end diverges from the germline sequence, so it may reflect a read error. This rearrangement joins TRBV7-7 to TRBJ2-2; a weak D match, TRBD1 (5 bases). CDR3 length: 17 residues. Germline V lookup: CDR1 SSHAT, CDR2 FNYEAQ (reference sequence). This chain's CDR3 is CASSLDLTTANTGELFF. In nucleotides, the CDR3 is TGTGCTAGCAGCTTAGATTTAACGACAGCGAACACCGGGGAGCTGTTTTTT. Looking up the rest from reference TRBV7-7 and TRBJ2-2 gives the full variable domain: GAGVSQSPRYKVTKRGQDVTLRCDPISSHATLYWYQQALGQGPEFLTYFNYEAQPDKSGLPSDRFSAERPEGSISTLTIQRTEQRDSAMYRCASSLDLTTANTGELFFGEGSRLTVL.

This chain links TRBV19 with TRBJ1-1; D ambiguous. V was clipped by 5 bases and J by 0 bases, with 7 bases between them. CDR1 and CDR2 (germline): LNHDA, SQIVND (reference sequence). The CDR3 has 13 residues. The CDR3 loop is CASSLGMNTEAFF. The CDR3 nucleotides are TGTGCCAGTAGTCTTGGCATGAACACTGAAGCTTTCTTT.

The genes are TRBV21-1 and TRBJ1-5; no DNA check was done on the table's D call, TRBD1. TRBV21-1 is annotated as a pseudogene. The CDR3 sequence is 16 residues long. The CDR3 spells CASSKDQGQGEQPQHF. CDR3 DNA sequence: TGTGCCAGCAGCAAAGATCAGGGACAGGGGGAGCAGCCCCAGCATTTT.

This rearrangement joins TRBV6-5 to TRBJ2-7, with TRBD1 identical over 7 bases. The junction had 2 bases not matched to a gene; V was cut back by 6 bases and J by 3 bases. The CDR3 covers 12 residues. CDR1 and CDR2 (germline): MNHEY, SVGAGI. The chain's CDR3 is CASSRDSYEQYF. The CDR3 DNA follows: TGTGCCAGCAGCCGGGACAGCTACGAGCAGTACTTC.

This sequence joins TRBV6-2 or TRBV6-3 and TRBJ1-2; D unclear. Trimming took 5 bases from V and 2 from J, leaving 15 bases between them. CDR1 and CDR2 (germline): MNHEY, SVGEGT. The CDR3 has 15 residues. The CDR3 sequence is CASSPSGRQNYGYTF. DNA of the CDR3: TGTGCCAGCAGTCCCTCCGGACGGCAGAACTATGGCTACACCTTC.

The chain combines TRBV6-6 with TRBJ1-1, with TRBD1 matching 8 bases. The V segment lost 7 bases and the J segment 6 bases; nucleotides outside the gene matches: 7. The CDR3 is 13 amino acids. In germline, CDR1 is MNHNY, CDR2 SVGAGI (reference sequence). The CDR3 DNA is TGTGCCAGCACTGGACAGGGTCGGTCTGAAGCTTTCTTT. Its protein is CASTGQGRSEAFF.

This clone showed up many times. V usage is TRBV30 and J usage is TRBJ1-2, with 7 bases lining up with TRBD1. Germline assignment: CDR1 GTSNPN and CDR2 SVGIG (reference sequence). The junction had 12 bases not matched to a gene; V was cut back by 6 bases and J by 8 bases. This CDR3 has 13 amino acids. CDR3 in DNA: TGTGCCTGTGTAGCCCCACTACAGGGGGGCTACACCTTC. It codes for CACVAPLQGGYTF.

The CDR3, as DNA: TGCGCCAGCAGTGGGCGCGGGGAGCTGTTTTTT. The encoded protein is CASSGRGELFF. The chain joins TRBV10-1 to TRBJ2-2; D gene ambiguous. Germline V gives CDR1 WNHNN, CDR2 SYGVQD (reference sequence). The CDR3 has 11 residues. V was cut by 4 bases and J by 7 bases, with 4 bases left in between.